These 10 T cell receptor beta chains were all obtained from the same sample, sequenced in a study of low-dose radiotherapy and immunotherapy resistance in tumors. With TRAV- and TRBV-specific primers, first-strand cDNA was made, covering the alpha and beta chains. Amplification of TCRs used a constant-region primer and V-primer adapter for 20 PCR cycles. One entry per CDR3 protein results from TCRdb running MiXCR on the reads. The sample contains around 69,000 distinct CDR3 sequences, less than 35% of which appear only once. As to time point: before trial treatment. The sequencing here drew on PBMCs, taken before treatment. Receptors originate from a female donor with ovarian cancer.

The chain links TRBV7-6 to TRBJ2-1; 9 bases agree with TRBD1. CDR1 and CDR2 (germline): SGHVS, FNYEAQ. Trimming at V came to 6 bases and at J to 2 bases, leaving 8 bases not matched to a gene. This CDR3 contains 16 residues. The DNA for the CDR3 is TGTGCCAGCAGGACTACAGGGGGCCCACCCTACAATGAGCAGTTCTTC. Its protein product is CASRTTGGPPYNEQFF.

This clonotype was observed many times. The rearrangement links TRBV5-6 to TRBJ2-1; D remains unclear. The germline V gene encodes CDR1 SGHDT and CDR2 YYEEEE. V dropped 1 base and J dropped 0 bases, with 5 bases sitting between them. The CDR3 covers 14 residues. CDR3 nucleotide sequence: TGTGCCAGCAGCTTGTTAAGCTCCTACAATGAGCAGTTCTTC. It encodes CASSLLSSYNEQFF.

This clonotype was observed at least ten times. The chain uses TRBV5-1 and TRBJ2-1; TRBD2 matches at 10 bases. There are 15 residues in the CDR3. Germline CDR1 reads SGHRS; CDR2 reads YFSETQ. V lost 1 base to trimming and J lost 9 bases; unmatched junction nucleotides: 7. The DNA for the CDR3 is TGCGCCAGCAGCTTGAGCCAGCGGGGGGGCGTTGAGCAGTTCTTC. Its translation is CASSLSQRGGVEQFF. Variable domain in full (rest from reference TRBV5-1 and TRBJ2-1): KAGVTQTPRYLIKTRGQQVTLSCSPISGHRSVSWYQQTPGQGLQFLFEYFSETQRNKGNFPGRFSGRQFSNSRSEMNVSTLELGDSALYLCASSLSQRGGVEQFFGPGTRLTVL.

This clonotype has at least ten counts. The CDR3 sequence is CSVDFGQGAGELFF. As DNA, the CDR3 is TGCAGCGTTGATTTTGGACAGGGAGCCGGGGAGCTGTTTTTT. The chain joins TRBV29-1 to TRBJ2-2, with 8 bases fitting TRBD1. This CDR3 spans 14 amino acids. Unmatched junction bases numbered 6, after V lost 3 bases and J lost 6 bases. Germline assignment: CDR1 SQVTM and CDR2 ANQGSEA.

This clonotype was recorded many times. This chain uses TRBV4-1 with TRBJ2-7; tentatively, D is TRBD1 (6 bases). Germline V gene sequence: CDR1 MGHRA, CDR2 YSYEKL. V was shortened by 5 bases and J by 2 bases, with 16 bases between the two germline ends. The CDR3 consists of 15 residues. Written as DNA, the CDR3 is TGCGCCAGCAGCGTTACTACAGGGCTACCCTACGAGCAGTACTTC. Protein: CASSVTTGLPYEQYF.

As DNA, the CDR3 is TGTGCCACCAGTGATTTGCGACAGGGCGGGCTGTTTTTT. Protein product: CATSDLRQGGLFF. The V and J genes are TRBV24-1 and TRBJ2-2, with TRBD1 identical over 7 bases. The V gene's germline CDR1 is KGHDR and CDR2 SFDVKD. CDR3 size: 13 residues. The ends lost 0 bases at V and 13 bases at J; junction bases unmatched: 4.

This clonotype has at least ten counts. The chain is built from TRBV6-5 and TRBJ1-2, with 7 bases aligning to TRBD1. The germline CDR1 and CDR2 sequences are MNHEY and SVGAGI. CDR3 length: 16 residues. Trimming at V came to 5 bases and at J to 2 bases, leaving 11 bases not matched to a gene. The chain's CDR3 is CASSGRGGGGNYGYTF. The CDR3 nucleotides read TGTGCCAGCAGTGGTCGAGGGGGCGGGGGAAACTATGGCTACACCTTC.

This clonotype was picked up a small number of times. The CDR3 nucleotides are TGCAGTGCAGGGCAAAGGGTGGAAAAACTGTTTTTT. Its protein is CSAGQRVEKLFF. The chain combines TRBV20-1 with TRBJ1-4; unclear D gene. This CDR3 is 12 amino acids long. Germline CDR1 is DFQATT and CDR2 is SNEGSKA (reference sequence). V was clipped by 6 bases and J by 8 bases, with 13 bases between them.

This clonotype was picked up a small number of times. The rearrangement links TRBV5-6 to TRBJ1-5, with TRBD1 matching 8 bases. The CDR3 consists of 14 residues. J was trimmed by 7 bases and V by 4 bases; bases with no gene match: 7. Germline V gene lookup returns CDR1 SGHDT and CDR2 YYEEEE. This CDR3 reads CASSPGTGQQPQHF. For the CDR3, the DNA is TGTGCCAGCAGCCCGGGGACAGGCCAACAGCCCCAGCATTTT.

This clonotype has ten or more counts. This rearrangement joins TRBV3-1 to TRBJ1-2; D gene uncertain. The CDR3 is 13 amino acids. Trimming shortened V by 3 bases and J by 0 bases, and 5 bases separated the two germline ends. Germline lookup yields CDR1 LGHDT and CDR2 YNNKEL (reference sequence). This chain's CDR3 is CASSQGTNYGYTF. CDR3 coding DNA: TGTGCCAGCAGCCAGGGAACTAACTATGGCTACACCTTC.